The sequence of this TCR beta chain was determined in a study of shared clonotypes between healthy human individuals (dated by TCRdb to between 2020 and 2021). Regarding the study in general: The cohort comprised two women and a few men aged 18 to 49 years. For each donor, CD4 naive and CD4 memory were each given three plates, CD8 naive was given two plates, and CD8 memory was given one plate. The study deeply sequenced blood TCR repertoires of about 5 healthy adults to estimate repertoire size and the extent of clonotype sharing between individuals. To increase sequencing depth and limit assay-specific biases, TCR repertoire library preparation and sequencing were carried out by different laboratories using diverse techniques. Leukapheresis yielded between about 0.94 and 8.9 billion PBMCs per donor. On the study overall, not on this receptor specifically: Pairwise subsampling indicated that sequencing depth was expected to affect the degree of clonotype sharing among donors. Because the study included a small number of donors, the genetic and exposure-history diversity represented was limited. Sampling was restricted to blood, and TCR repertoires in tissue are likely to differ from TCR repertoires in blood. Sharing across a few donors was observed for about 5% of naive CD4, about 3.2% of naive CD8, about 2.3% of memory CD4, and less than 0.45% of memory CD8 clonotypes. Higher generation probabilities were observed for clonotypes shared by all four sorted-subset donors than for non-shared clonotypes. Naive subsets generally had larger estimated clonotype richness than memory subsets. Incomplete sequencing was indicated by rarefaction of sorted-subset datasets, despite the large sequencing depth.

Using the deep immunoSEQ assay, multiplex PCR amplified TCR CDR3 regions from genomic DNA. Extracted genomic DNA from each cell subset was distributed evenly across all wells of several immunoSEQ 96-well plates, and each plate was treated as a replicate. For sorted subsets, 200 to 250 ng of genomic DNA, equivalent to 25,000 to 35,000 T cell genomes, went into each replicate PCR. Purified libraries were measured with a Qubit 3.0 fluorometer, size-checked on a Bioanalyzer 2100, and measured again with the KAPA Library Quantification kit. Each immunoSEQ 96-well plate was sequenced on its own single-read 150-cycle Illumina NextSeq 550 flow cell. The authors' pipeline ran thus. The immunoSEQ output contained only junctional sequences without quality scores, so filtering could not match that applied to full-length reads. Sequences were annotated with PyIR, a Python wrapper for IgBLAST v1.9, and V/J genes and CDR3 were assigned using IMGT germline references. Reads with weak V/J assignments (E-value above 1e-6), missing CDR3, stop codons, out-of-frame junctions, or ambiguous translated residues were removed. V3J clonotypes were defined by identical inferred V gene, J gene, and CDR3 amino acid sequence. The percentage overlap between two repertoires was calculated by dividing the number of shared unique clonotypes by the size of the smaller repertoire. Richness of each repertoire was evaluated using RTK rarefaction, the Chao1 estimator, and Recon v2.1 estimates of unobserved clonotypes. Generation probabilities were computed with OLGA for all TCRbeta clonotypes obtained by the gDNA method from four donors. Entries here come from immuneACCESS through TCRdb and include only in-frame sequences with V and J called. Some clones fail to appear in such tables; in the studies checked, an unresolved V gene covers under half of the shortfall, and the cause of the remainder is unknown. V and J calls and clone size are as listed in that table; D and trimming were resolved from the DNA. The sample profile shows 1.4 million or so clones; roughly 98.5% of them were found once. The ten largest make up approximately 0.38% of the sample.

CDR1 and CDR2, per the germline V gene, are SGHRS and YFSETQ. Its CDR3 holds 15 amino acids, cysteine through phenylalanine. Only CDR3 DNA remains: 45 bases, in frame from the first base. Relative to germline, V is missing 4 bases and J is missing 8 bases, with 10 bases of the junction outside any gene match. As regards this clone: It has no known antigen specificity. One base away there is no much larger clone; base qualities are not given.

The donors were healthy, HIV-negative adults who had no recently reported acute infections or vaccinations. Every donor was a Caucasian adult residing in Nashville, Tennessee, USA. Magnetic negative selection was used to enrich CD4+ T cells, after which naive cells were positively selected on CD45RA and the negative fraction became the memory subset. After blood collection by leukapheresis, PBMCs were isolated using Ficoll-Histopaque density gradient centrifugation and then cryopreserved in the vapor phase of liquid nitrogen. Purity and quantity of every magnetically sorted T cell population were checked by analytical flow cytometry. From each sorted fraction, genomic DNA was isolated and quantified by UV absorbance on a Nanodrop 2000c.

Recombination connected TRBV5-1 to TRBJ2-1; TRBD2 aligns with 9 central bases. The sequenced material came from naive CD4+ T cells sorted from blood. What this sample's cell subset or site label stands for: CD45RA+ positively selected. The clonotype comes from a young man in good health. The DNA is TGCGCCAGCAGCGATTCTAGCGGGACGCCCTATGAGCAGTTCTTC. Its protein is CASSDSSGTPYEQFF.